Listed below are T cell receptor beta chains from one sample, sequenced in a study of CD8 T cells in Susac syndrome. MiXCR, applied by TCRdb to the immunoSEQ multiplex PCR reads, yields one record per CDR3 protein. The sample records 71,000 or so distinct CDR3 sequences, 93% being singletons. Sequencing was performed on CD4+ T cells from PBMCs. These TCRs come from a human donor with Susac syndrome. CDR3s include the opening cysteine and the closing phenylalanine or tryptophan. The D gene is left open where the match is weak. Size values are once, few and many counts, or a class for expanded clones, and some rows have none.

J,V,size,D,CDR3,DNA
TRBJ2-2,TRBV6-2/TRBV6-3,-,TRBD1,CASSYPTSTGPGELFF,TGTGCCAGCAGTTACCCTACTTCGACAGGGCCCGGGGAGCTGTTTTTT
TRBJ1-1,TRBV19,-,-,CASSIAGRGDTEAFF,TGTGCCAGTAGTATAGCCGGGCGCGGGGACACTGAAGCTTTCTTT
TRBJ1-5,TRBV19,-,-,CASSNSGVNQPQHF,TGTGCCAGTAGTAACTCAGGGGTCAATCAGCCCCAGCATTTT
TRBJ2-1,TRBV7-9,-,TRBD1,CASSRPLVGTGRNEQFF,TGTGCCAGCAGCCGCCCCCTGGTAGGGACAGGGAGGAATGAGCAGTTCTTC
TRBJ1-2,TRBV6-5,-,-,CASSFDPVYGYTF,TGTGCCAGCAGTTTCGACCCCGTTTATGGCTACACCTTC
TRBJ2-7,TRBV7-9,-,-,CASSHPLRNSYEQYF,TGTGCCAGCAGCCATCCCCTAAGGAATTCCTACGAGCAGTACTTC
TRBJ1-1,TRBV2,-,-,CASRPWVNTEAFF,TGTGCCAGCAGGCCTTGGGTGAACACTGAAGCTTTCTTT
TRBJ1-4,TRBV2,-,-,CASSVFPRGSEKLFF,TGTGCCAGCAGTGTTTTTCCAAGGGGGAGCGAAAAACTGTTTTTT
TRBJ1-2,TRBV19,-,-,CASSWAESNYGYTF,TGTGCCAGTAGTTGGGCCGAAAGTAACTATGGCTACACCTTC
TRBJ1-1,TRBV5-1,-,TRBD1,CASSLGQGNFDEAFF,TGCGCCAGCAGCTTGGGACAGGGGAATTTTGATGAAGCTTTCTTT
TRBJ1-6,TRBV20-1,-,TRBD1,CSARDPAGQAIYNSPLHF,TGCAGTGCTAGAGATCCCGCAGGACAGGCCATTTATAATTCACCCCTCCACTTT
TRBJ1-5,TRBV20-1,-,TRBD1,CSAMDRGQDQPQHF,TGCAGTGCTATGGACAGGGGGCAGGATCAGCCCCAGCATTTT
TRBJ2-7,TRBV11-2,-,-,CASSLEPIPYEQYF,TGTGCCAGCAGCTTAGAGCCGATTCCTTACGAGCAGTACTTC
TRBJ2-7,TRBV29-1,-,TRBD1,CSVVIGTGGNYEQYF,TGCAGCGTTGTCATTGGGACAGGGGGCAACTACGAGCAGTACTTC
TRBJ2-5,TRBV24-1,-,-,CATSDSGPYQETQYF,TGTGCCACCAGTGACTCGGGACCCTACCAAGAGACCCAGTACTTC
TRBJ2-5,TRBV19,few,-,CASSIQRTVQETQYF,TGTGCCAGTAGTATCCAGCGGACAGTCCAAGAGACCCAGTACTTC
TRBJ2-5,TRBV6-5,-,-,CASSPPRTETQYF,TGTGCCAGCAGTCCACCCCGGACAGAGACCCAGTACTTC
TRBJ2-7,TRBV12-3/TRBV12-4,-,-,CASTDSTGLYEQYF,TGTGCCAGCACCGACAGCACAGGACTTTACGAGCAGTACTTC
TRBJ2-1,TRBV28,-,TRBD2,CASSLGQRGRSYNEQFF,TGTGCCAGCAGTTTAGGGCAGCGGGGGAGATCCTACAATGAGCAGTTCTTC
TRBJ2-6,TRBV11-3,-,-,CASSRVSGANVLTF,TGTGCCAGCAGCAGGGTCTCTGGGGCCAACGTCCTGACTTTC